The T cell receptor (beta chain) described here comes from a study of beta chain features in type 1 diabetes. Study background: Examination of sorted cells across all samples involved approximately 100,000,000 cells.

General study points: The VDJ junctions of type 1 diabetes patients carried fewer insertions and more deletions. TCRB CDR3s were moderately but significantly shorter in Type 1 diabetes patients in all four CD4+ subsets. Comparison showed that naive, central memory and Treg TCRB repertoires appeared more similar among patients than among healthy donors.

V shed 0 bases, J shed 4 bases, and the junction held 4 bases outside the gene matches. The CDR3 length is 14 residues. CDR1 is SQVTM, CDR2 ANQGSEA, per germline. This clone was seen a handful of times. No antigen is known for it. Populations obtained by sorting all exceeded 95% purity. Reverse transcription of all isolated RNA meant that expressed TCRB transcripts were sequenced. Data came from immunoSEQ multiplex PCR; TCRdb stores just in-frame clones and leaves some out. This table has roughly 300,000 clones, about 13% appearing once. The receptor comes from a young man with type 1 diabetes. The specimen sequenced was naive CD4+ T cells from blood. The gene calls are TRBV29-1 and TRBJ1-2; 8 bases are shared with TRBD1. The CDR3 bases are TGCAGCGTTGAAGACAGGGGGCTAAGCTATGGCTACACCTTC. Protein product: CSVEDRGLSYGYTF. The full variable domain, with the rest looked up from reference TRBV29-1 and TRBJ1-2, is SAVISQKPSRDICQRGTSLTIQCQVDSQVTMMFWYRQQPGQSLTLIATANQGSEATYESGFVIDKFPISRPNLTFSTLTVSNMSPEDSSIYLCSVEDRGLSYGYTFGSGTRLTVV.